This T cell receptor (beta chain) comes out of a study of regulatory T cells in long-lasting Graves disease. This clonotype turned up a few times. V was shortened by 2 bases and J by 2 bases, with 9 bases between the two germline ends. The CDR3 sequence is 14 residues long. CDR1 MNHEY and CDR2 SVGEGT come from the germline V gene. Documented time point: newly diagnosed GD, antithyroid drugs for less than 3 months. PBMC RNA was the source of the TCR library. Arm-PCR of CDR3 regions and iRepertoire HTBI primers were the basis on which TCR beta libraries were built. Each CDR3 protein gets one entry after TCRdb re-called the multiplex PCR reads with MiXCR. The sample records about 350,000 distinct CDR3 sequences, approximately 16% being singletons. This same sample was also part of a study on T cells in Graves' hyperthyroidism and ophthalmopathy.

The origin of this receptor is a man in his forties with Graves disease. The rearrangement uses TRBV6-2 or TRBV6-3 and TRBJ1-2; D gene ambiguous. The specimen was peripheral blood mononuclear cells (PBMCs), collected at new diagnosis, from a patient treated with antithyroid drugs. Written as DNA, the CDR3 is TGTGCCAGCAGTTACGGTTGGGAGAACTATGGCTACACCTTC. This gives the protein CASSYGWENYGYTF.